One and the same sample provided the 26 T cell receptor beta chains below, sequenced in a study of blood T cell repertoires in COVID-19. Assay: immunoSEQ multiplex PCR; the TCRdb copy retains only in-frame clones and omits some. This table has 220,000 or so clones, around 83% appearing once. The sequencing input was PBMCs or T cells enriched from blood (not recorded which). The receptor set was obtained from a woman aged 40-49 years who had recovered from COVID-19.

Written as DNA, the CDR3 is TGTGCCAGCAGCTTGTGGACAGGGGACGCCGGGGAGCTGTTTTTT. This codes for CASSLWTGDAGELFF. This chain joins TRBV5-4 and TRBJ2-2; 9 positions match TRBD1. The CDR3 is made up of 15 amino acids. J was trimmed by 6 bases and V by 1 base; bases with no gene match: 4. Germline assignment: CDR1 SGHNT and CDR2 YYREEE (reference sequence).

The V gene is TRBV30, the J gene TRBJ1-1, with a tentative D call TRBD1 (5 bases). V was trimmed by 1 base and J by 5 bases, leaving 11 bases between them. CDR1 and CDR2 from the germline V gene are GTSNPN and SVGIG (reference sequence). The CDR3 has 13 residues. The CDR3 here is CAWSGGVVTEAFF. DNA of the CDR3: TGTGCCTGGAGTGGGGGGGTGGTGACTGAAGCTTTCTTT.

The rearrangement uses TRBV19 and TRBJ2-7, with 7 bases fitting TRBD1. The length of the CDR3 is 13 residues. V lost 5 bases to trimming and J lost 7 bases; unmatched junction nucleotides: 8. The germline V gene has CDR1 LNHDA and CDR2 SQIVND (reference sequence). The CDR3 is CASSPGQRWEQYF. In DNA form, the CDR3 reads TGTGCCAGTAGTCCGGGACAGAGATGGGAGCAGTACTTC.

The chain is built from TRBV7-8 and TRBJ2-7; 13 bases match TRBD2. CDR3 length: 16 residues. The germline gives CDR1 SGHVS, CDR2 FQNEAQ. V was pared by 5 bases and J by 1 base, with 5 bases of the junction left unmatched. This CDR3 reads CASSPGTSGVSYEQYF. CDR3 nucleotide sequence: TGTGCCAGCAGCCCTGGGACTAGCGGGGTATCCTACGAGCAGTACTTC. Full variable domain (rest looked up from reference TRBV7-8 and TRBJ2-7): GAGVSQSPRYKVAKRGQDVALRCDPISGHVSLFWYQQALGQGPEFLTYFQNEAQLDKSGLPSDRFFAERPEGSVSTLKIQRTQQEDSAVYLCASSPGTSGVSYEQYFGPGTRLTVT.

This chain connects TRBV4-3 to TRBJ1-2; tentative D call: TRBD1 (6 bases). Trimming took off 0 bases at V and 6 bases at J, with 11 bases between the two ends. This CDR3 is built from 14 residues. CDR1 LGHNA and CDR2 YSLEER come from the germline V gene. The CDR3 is CASSQDGGGDGYTF. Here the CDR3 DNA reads TGCGCCAGCAGCCAAGACGGCGGGGGCGATGGCTACACCTTC.

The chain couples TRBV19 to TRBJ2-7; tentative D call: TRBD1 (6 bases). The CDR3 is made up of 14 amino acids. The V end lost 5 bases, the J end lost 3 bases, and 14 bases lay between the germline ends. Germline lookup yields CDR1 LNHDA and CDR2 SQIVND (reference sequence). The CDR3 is CASSGQGIIYEQYV. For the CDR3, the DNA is TGTGCCAGTAGTGGGCAGGGGATAATCTACGAGCAGTACGTC.

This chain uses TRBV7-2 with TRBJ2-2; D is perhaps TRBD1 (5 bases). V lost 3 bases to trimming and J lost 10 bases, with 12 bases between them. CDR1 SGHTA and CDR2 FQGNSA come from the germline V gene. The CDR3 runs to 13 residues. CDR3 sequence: CASSFVGAEELFF. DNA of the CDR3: TGTGCCAGCAGCTTCGTAGGGGCGGAGGAGCTGTTTTTT. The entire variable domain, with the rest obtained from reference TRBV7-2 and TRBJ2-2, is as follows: GAGVSQSPSNKVTEKGKDVELRCDPISGHTALYWYRQSLGQGLEFLIYFQGNSAPDKSGLPSDRFSAERTGGSVSTLTIQRTQQEDSAVYLCASSFVGAEELFFGEGSRLTVL.

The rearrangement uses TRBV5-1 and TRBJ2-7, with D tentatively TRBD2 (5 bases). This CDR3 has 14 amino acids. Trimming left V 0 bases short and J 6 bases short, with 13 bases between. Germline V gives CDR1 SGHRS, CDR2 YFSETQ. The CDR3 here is CASSLAGDTGEQYV. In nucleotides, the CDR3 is TGCGCCAGCAGCTTGGCCGGGGATACGGGCGAGCAGTACGTC.

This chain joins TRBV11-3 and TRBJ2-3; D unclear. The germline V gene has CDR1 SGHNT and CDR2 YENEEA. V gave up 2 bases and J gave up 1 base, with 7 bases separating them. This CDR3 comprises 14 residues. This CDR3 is CASSLIRGTDTQYF. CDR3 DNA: TGTGCCAGCAGCTTAATCCGGGGCACAGATACGCAGTATTTT.

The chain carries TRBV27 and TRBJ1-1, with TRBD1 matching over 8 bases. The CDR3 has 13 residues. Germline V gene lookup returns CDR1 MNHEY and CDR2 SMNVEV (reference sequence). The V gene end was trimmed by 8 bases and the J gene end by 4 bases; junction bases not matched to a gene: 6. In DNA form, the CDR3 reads TGTGCCAGCCGCAGGGGGCGCGGCACTGAAGCTTTCTTT. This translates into CASRRGRGTEAFF.

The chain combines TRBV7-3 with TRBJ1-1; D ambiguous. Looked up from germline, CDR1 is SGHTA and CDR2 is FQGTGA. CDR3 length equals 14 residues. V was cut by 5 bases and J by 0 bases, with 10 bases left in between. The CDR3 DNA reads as TGTGCCAGCAGCCCTCTAGGATTGAACACTGAAGCTTTCTTT. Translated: CASSPLGLNTEAFF.

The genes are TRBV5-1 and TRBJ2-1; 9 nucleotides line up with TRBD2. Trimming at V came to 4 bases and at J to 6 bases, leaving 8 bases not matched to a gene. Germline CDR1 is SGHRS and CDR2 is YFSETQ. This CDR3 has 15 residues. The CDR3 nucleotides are TGCGCCAGCAGCCTAATAGCGGGAGCGGTCAATGAGCAGTTCTTC. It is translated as CASSLIAGAVNEQFF. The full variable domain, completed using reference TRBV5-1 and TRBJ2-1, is KAGVTQTPRYLIKTRGQQVTLSCSPISGHRSVSWYQQTPGQGLQFLFEYFSETQRNKGNFPGRFSGRQFSNSRSEMNVSTLELGDSALYLCASSLIAGAVNEQFFGPGTRLTVL.

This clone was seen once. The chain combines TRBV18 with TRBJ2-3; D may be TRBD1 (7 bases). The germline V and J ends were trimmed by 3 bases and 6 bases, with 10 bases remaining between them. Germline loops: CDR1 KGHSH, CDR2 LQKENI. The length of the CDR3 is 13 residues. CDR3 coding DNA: TGTGCCAGCTCACCTTCAGGGGGGGATACGCAGTATTTT. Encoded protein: CASSPSGGDTQYF. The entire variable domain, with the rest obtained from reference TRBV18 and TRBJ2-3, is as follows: NAGVMQNPRHLVRRRGQEARLRCSPMKGHSHVYWYRQLPEEGLKFMVYLQKENIIDESGMPKERFSAEFPKEGPSILRIQQVVRGDSAAYFCASSPSGGDTQYFGPGTRLTVL.

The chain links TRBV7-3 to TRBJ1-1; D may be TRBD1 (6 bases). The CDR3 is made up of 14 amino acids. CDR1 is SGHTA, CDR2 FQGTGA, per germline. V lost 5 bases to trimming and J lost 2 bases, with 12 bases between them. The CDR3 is CASSPQGYNTEAFF. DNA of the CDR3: TGTGCCAGCAGCCCCCAGGGGTATAACACTGAAGCTTTCTTT.

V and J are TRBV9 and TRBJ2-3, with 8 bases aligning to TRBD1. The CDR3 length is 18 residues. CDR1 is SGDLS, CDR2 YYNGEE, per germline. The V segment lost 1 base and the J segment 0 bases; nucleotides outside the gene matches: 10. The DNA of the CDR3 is TGTGCCAGCAGCGTAACAGGGGGAGCTCCTTCTAGCACAGATACGCAGTATTTT. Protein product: CASSVTGGAPSSTDTQYF. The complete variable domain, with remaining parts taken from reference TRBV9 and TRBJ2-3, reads DSGVTQTPKHLITATGQRVTLRCSPRSGDLSVYWYQQSLDQGLQFLIQYYNGEERAKGNILERFSAQQFPDLHSELNLSSLELGDSALYFCASSVTGGAPSSTDTQYFGPGTRLTVL.

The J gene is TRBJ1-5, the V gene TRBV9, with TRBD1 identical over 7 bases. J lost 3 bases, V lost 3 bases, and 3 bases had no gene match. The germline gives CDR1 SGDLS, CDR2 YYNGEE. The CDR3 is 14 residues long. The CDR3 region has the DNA TGTGCCAGCAGCGGGGGACAGTCCAATCAGCCCCAGCATTTT. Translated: CASSGGQSNQPQHF.

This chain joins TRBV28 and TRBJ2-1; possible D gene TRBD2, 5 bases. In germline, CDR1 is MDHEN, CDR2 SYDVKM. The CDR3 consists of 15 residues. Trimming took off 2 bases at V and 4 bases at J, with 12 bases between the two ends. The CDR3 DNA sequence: TGTGCCAGCAGTTTACGGGTAGCGTCTTACAATGAGCAGTTCTTC. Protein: CASSLRVASYNEQFF. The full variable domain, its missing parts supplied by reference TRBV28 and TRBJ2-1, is DVKVTQSSRYLVKRTGEKVFLECVQDMDHENMFWYRQDPGLGLRLIYFSYDVKMKEKGDIPEGYSVSREKKERFSLILESASTNQTSMYLCASSLRVASYNEQFFGPGTRLTVL.

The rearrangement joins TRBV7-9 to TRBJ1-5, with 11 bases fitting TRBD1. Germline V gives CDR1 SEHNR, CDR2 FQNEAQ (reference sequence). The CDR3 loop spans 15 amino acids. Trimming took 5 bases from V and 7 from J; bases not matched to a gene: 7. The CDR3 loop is CASSDGQGAEQPQHF. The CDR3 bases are TGTGCCAGCAGCGATGGACAGGGGGCGGAACAGCCCCAGCATTTT.

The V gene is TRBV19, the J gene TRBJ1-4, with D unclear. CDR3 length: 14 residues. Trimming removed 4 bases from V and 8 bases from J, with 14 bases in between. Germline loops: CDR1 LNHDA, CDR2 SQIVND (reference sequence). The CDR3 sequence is CASSTSGVWEKLFF. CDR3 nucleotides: TGTGCCAGTAGTACATCAGGTGTTTGGGAAAAACTGTTTTTT.

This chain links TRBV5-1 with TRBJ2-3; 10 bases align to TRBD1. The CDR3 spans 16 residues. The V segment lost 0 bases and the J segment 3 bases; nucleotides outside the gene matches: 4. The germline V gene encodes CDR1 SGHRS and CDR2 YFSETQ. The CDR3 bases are TGCGCCAGCAGCTTGGCCCCGGGACAGGGGACAGATACGCAGTATTTT. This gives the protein CASSLAPGQGTDTQYF. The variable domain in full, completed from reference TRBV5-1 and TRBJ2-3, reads KAGVTQTPRYLIKTRGQQVTLSCSPISGHRSVSWYQQTPGQGLQFLFEYFSETQRNKGNFPGRFSGRQFSNSRSEMNVSTLELGDSALYLCASSLAPGQGTDTQYFGPGTRLTVL.

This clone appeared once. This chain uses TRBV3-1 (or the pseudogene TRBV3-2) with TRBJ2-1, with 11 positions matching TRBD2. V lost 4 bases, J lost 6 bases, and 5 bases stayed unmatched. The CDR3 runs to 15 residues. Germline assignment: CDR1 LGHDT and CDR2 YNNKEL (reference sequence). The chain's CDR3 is CASSLAGGPTNEQFF. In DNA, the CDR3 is TGTGCCAGCAGCCTAGCGGGAGGGCCAACCAATGAGCAGTTCTTC.

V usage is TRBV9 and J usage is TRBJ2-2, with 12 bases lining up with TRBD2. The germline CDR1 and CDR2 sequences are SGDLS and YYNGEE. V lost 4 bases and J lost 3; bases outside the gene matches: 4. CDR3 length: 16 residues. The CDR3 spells CASSNRLAGDTGELFF. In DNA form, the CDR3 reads TGTGCCAGCAGCAATCGACTAGCGGGGGACACCGGGGAGCTGTTTTTT.

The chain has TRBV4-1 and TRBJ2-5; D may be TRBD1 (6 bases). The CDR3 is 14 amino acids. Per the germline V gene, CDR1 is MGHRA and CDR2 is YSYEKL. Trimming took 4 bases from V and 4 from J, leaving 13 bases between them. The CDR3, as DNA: TGCGCCAGCAGCCGGACCCAGGGGTCAGAGACCCAGTACTTC. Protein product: CASSRTQGSETQYF.

The CDR3 sequence is CAISRSLAGVDLEQFF. Written as DNA, the CDR3 is TGTGCCATCAGTCGATCCCTAGCGGGAGTGGATCTTGAGCAGTTCTTC. V gene TRBV10-3 combines with J gene TRBJ2-1; 10 positions agree with TRBD2. This CDR3 region has 16 residues. The V gene end was trimmed by 5 bases and the J gene end by 9 bases; junction bases not matched to a gene: 13. Germline values: CDR1 ENHRY, CDR2 SYGVKD.

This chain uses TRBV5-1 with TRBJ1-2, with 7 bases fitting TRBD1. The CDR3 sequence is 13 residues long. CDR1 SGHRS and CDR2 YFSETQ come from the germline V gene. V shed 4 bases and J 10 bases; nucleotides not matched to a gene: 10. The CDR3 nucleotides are TGCGCCAGCAGCCCGGACAGGTTTTTGTCCTACACCTTC. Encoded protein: CASSPDRFLSYTF.

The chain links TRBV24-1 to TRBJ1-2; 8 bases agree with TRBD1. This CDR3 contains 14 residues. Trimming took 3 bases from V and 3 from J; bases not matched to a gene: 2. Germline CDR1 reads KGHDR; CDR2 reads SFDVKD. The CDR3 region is CATSDPTGDYGYTF. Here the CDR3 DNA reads TGTGCCACCAGTGATCCGACAGGGGACTATGGCTACACCTTC.